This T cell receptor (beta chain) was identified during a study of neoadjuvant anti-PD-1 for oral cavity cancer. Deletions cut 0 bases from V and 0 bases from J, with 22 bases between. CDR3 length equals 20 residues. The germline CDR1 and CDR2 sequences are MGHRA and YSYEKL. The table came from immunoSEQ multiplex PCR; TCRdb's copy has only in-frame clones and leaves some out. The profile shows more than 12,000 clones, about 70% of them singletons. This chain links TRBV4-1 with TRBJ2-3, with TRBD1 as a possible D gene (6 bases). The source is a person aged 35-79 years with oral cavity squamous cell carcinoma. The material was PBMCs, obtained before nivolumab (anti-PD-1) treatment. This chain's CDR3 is CASSQEEFGGDRLSTDTQYF. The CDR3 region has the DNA TGCGCCAGCAGCCAAGAGGAGTTTGGGGGAGACAGGCTTAGCACAGATACGCAGTATTTT.